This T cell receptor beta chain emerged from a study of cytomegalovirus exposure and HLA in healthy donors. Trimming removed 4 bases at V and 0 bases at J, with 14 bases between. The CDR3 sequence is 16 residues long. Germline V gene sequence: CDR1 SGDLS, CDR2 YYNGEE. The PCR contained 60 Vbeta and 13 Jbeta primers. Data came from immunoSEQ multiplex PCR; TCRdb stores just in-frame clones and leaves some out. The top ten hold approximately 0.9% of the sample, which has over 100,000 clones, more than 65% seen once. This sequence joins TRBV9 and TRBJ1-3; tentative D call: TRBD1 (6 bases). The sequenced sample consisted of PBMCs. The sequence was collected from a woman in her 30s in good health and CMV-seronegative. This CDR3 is CASSPLGQFSGNTIYF. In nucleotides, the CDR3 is TGTGCCAGCAGCCCATTAGGACAGTTCTCTGGAAACACCATATATTTT.